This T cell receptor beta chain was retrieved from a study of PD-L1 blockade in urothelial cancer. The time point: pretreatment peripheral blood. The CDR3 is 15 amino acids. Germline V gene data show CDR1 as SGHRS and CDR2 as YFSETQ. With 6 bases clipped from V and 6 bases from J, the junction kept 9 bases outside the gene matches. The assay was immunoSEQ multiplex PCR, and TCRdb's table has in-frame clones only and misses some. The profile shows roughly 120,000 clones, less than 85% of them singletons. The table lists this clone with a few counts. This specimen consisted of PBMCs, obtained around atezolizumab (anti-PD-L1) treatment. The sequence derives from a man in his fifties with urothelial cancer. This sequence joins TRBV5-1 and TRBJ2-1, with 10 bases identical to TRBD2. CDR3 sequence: CASTRLAGPSNEQFF. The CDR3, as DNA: TGCGCCAGCACCCGACTAGCGGGTCCATCCAATGAGCAGTTCTTC.